The 12 T cell receptor beta chains below come from one sample, sequenced in a study of blood T cells in healthy people across ages. Primed by a sample-barcoded 5' primer and a J-beta primer mix, a second PCR proceeded for about 7 to 11 cycles. TCRdb re-derived calls from the 5' RACE reads in MiXCR, one entry per CDR3 protein. The sample consists of 850,000 to 1,100,000 distinct CDR3 sequences, 30% to 40% of them appearing once. Sequencing was done on a sample of blood. The receptor source for this set is a man younger than 35 in good health.

The gene calls are TRBV7-8 and TRBJ1-1; D unclear. V gave up 3 bases and J gave up 3 bases, with 17 bases separating them. Germline CDR1 and CDR2: SGHVS and FQNEAQ. The CDR3 covers 16 residues. CDR3: CASSLADPGVDTEAFF. The CDR3 DNA is TGTGCCAGCAGCTTGGCAGATCCCGGGGTGGACACTGAAGCTTTCTTT.

This clonotype occurred many times. This chain uses TRBV18 with TRBJ2-7, with 8 nucleotides matching TRBD1. The CDR3 covers 15 residues. With 1 base clipped from V and 1 base from J, the junction kept 3 bases outside the gene matches. Looked up from germline, CDR1 is KGHSH and CDR2 is LQKENI. In DNA form, the CDR3 reads TGTGCCAGCTCACCACAGCAGGGGGCTTCCTACGAGCAGTACTTC. It yields the protein CASSPQQGASYEQYF.

This chain connects TRBV27 to TRBJ1-1; weak D call: TRBD1 (5 bases). Germline assignment: CDR1 MNHEY and CDR2 SMNVEV (reference sequence). This CDR3 contains 15 residues. Trimming cost V 2 bases and J 5 bases, with 15 bases left between them. This CDR3 is CASSLGPGGETEAFF. The DNA for the CDR3 is TGTGCCAGCAGTTTAGGACCCGGGGGGGAAACTGAAGCTTTCTTT.

J is TRBJ2-1 and V is TRBV2, with unresolved D. Trimming shortened V by 10 bases and J by 6 bases, and 10 bases separated the two germline ends. Germline V gene data show CDR1 as SNHLY and CDR2 as FYNNEI. CDR3 length: 11 residues. The CDR3 reads CATSWSNEQFF. The DNA for the CDR3 is TGTGCCACCTCATGGTCCAATGAGCAGTTCTTC.

In this sample, this clonotype turned up a few times. The V and J genes are TRBV12-3 or TRBV12-4 and TRBJ2-5; TRBD1 agrees at 8 bases. The CDR3 runs 15 residues. V lost 6 bases, J lost 5 bases, and 11 bases stayed unmatched. The CDR3 spells CASSRRQGSSETQYF. In DNA, the CDR3 is TGTGCCAGCAGCCGAAGACAGGGGTCGTCGGAGACCCAGTACTTC.

This clonotype was seen only a few times. The V gene is TRBV20-1, the J gene TRBJ2-3; TRBD2 matches at 8 bases. Unmatched junction bases numbered 4, after V lost 1 base and J lost 4 bases. CDR1 is DFQATT, CDR2 SNEGSKA, per germline (reference sequence). The CDR3 consists of 14 residues. CDR3 region: CSARGTSQADTQYF. In nucleotides, the CDR3 is TGCAGTGCTAGAGGGACTAGCCAAGCAGATACGCAGTATTTT.

The chain employs TRBV6-2 or TRBV6-3 and TRBJ2-1; 7 nucleotides align to TRBD2. The V gene end was trimmed by 2 bases and the J gene end by 2 bases; junction bases not matched to a gene: 9. The CDR3 spans 17 residues. Germline V gene lookup returns CDR1 MNHEY and CDR2 SVGEGT. DNA for the CDR3: TGTGCCAGCAGTTACCCTGTGGCGGGAGCCACCTACAATGAGCAGTTCTTC. Protein product: CASSYPVAGATYNEQFF.

V is TRBV27 and J is TRBJ1-5; D is uncertain. Germline-derived CDR1 and CDR2 are MNHEY and SMNVEV (reference sequence). Trimming stripped 5 bases from V and 6 bases from J, with 11 bases between. This CDR3 spans 13 amino acids. CDR3 DNA: TGTGCCAGCAGTGTGATGTCCTCTCAGCCCCAGCATTTT. This translates into CASSVMSSQPQHF.

This clonotype turned up a few times. The V call is TRBV20-1, the J call TRBJ2-3, with 12 bases matching TRBD2. CDR1 and CDR2 (germline): DFQATT, SNEGSKA (reference sequence). This CDR3 comprises 12 residues. Trimming removed 6 bases from V and 14 bases from J; junction bases left unmatched: 9. CDR3 protein: CSARTSGDLMYF. The CDR3 nucleotides are TGCAGTGCGCGGACTAGCGGGGATCTGATGTATTTT.

The chain employs TRBV7-3 and TRBJ2-1; 8 bases are a match to TRBD2. V shed 3 bases, J shed 6 bases, and the junction held 7 bases outside the gene matches. The CDR3 length is 15 residues. CDR1 SGHTA and CDR2 FQGTGA come from the germline V gene. In DNA form, the CDR3 reads TGTGCCAGCAGCTTGCAAGGACTAGCATTCAATGAGCAGTTCTTC. Translated: CASSLQGLAFNEQFF.

This clonotype has only one observation. The chain combines TRBV9 with TRBJ2-3; D is possibly TRBD2 (5 bases). There are 16 residues in the CDR3. Germline lookup yields CDR1 SGDLS and CDR2 YYNGEE. V was pared by 0 bases and J by 0 bases, with 11 bases between. As DNA, the CDR3 is TGTGCCAGCAGCGTAGTAGGACTCTCTAGCACAGATACGCAGTATTTT. Encoded protein: CASSVVGLSSTDTQYF.

The V call is TRBV7-9, the J call TRBJ1-5; the match to TRBD1 covers 7 bases. The length of the CDR3 is 16 residues. The V gene end was trimmed by 6 bases and the J gene end by 4 bases; junction bases not matched to a gene: 12. The germline gives CDR1 SEHNR, CDR2 FQNEAQ (reference sequence). The CDR3, as DNA: TGTGCCAGCAGTATGAATTTGAGACAGGGTAATCAGCCCCAGCATTTT. As protein: CASSMNLRQGNQPQHF.